These 15 T cell receptor beta chains originate from one sample sequenced in a study of blood T cell repertoires in COVID-19. Measured with immunoSEQ multiplex PCR; TCRdb has only the in-frame clones, and not every one. Altogether fewer than 200,000 clones are present, about 90% being singletons, with the ten largest covering 20% to 25%. Source material: peripheral blood. The receptors stem from a man aged 55-75 years with active or convalescent COVID-19.

This clone was seen just once. The CDR3 region has the DNA TGTGCCAGCGAGGCGAGCCTCCATTCACCCCTCCACTTT. This gives the protein CASEASLHSPLHF. The V and J genes are TRBV2 and TRBJ1-6; D remains unclear. V lost 8 bases and J 8 bases, leaving 13 bases between the germline ends. The CDR3 has 13 amino acids. Germline V gene data show CDR1 as SNHLY and CDR2 as FYNNEI.

CDR3 coding DNA: TGTGCCAGCAGCTTAACTAGCGGGGGGGTGAATGAGCAGTTCTTC. Translating it yields CASSLTSGGVNEQFF. This rearrangement joins TRBV11-3 to TRBJ2-1; the match to TRBD2 covers 13 bases. The CDR3 totals 15 residues. Losses at the gene ends were 2 bases for V and 7 bases for J; bases not matched to a gene: 2. Germline assignment: CDR1 SGHNT and CDR2 YENEEA.

This chain joins TRBV9 and TRBJ2-7, with TRBD1 matching over 7 bases. Germline V gene lookup returns CDR1 SGDLS and CDR2 YYNGEE. The CDR3 extends over 14 amino acids. The J segment lost 2 bases and the V segment lost 4 bases, leaving 6 bases of the junction unmatched. The CDR3 DNA sequence: TGTGCCAGCAGCCTGGGGACAGCGACCTACGAGCAGTACTTC. Amino acid sequence: CASSLGTATYEQYF.

The chain employs TRBV6-5 and TRBJ1-1, with 8 bases matching TRBD1. Germline CDR1 is MNHEY and CDR2 is SVGAGI. V shed 11 bases and J 4 bases; nucleotides not matched to a gene: 6. This CDR3 contains 12 residues. As DNA, the CDR3 is TGTGCCGCAGGGGGCTATAGCACTGAAGCTTTCTTT. Protein: CAAGGYSTEAFF.

A single count supports this clone. V and J are TRBV5-1 and TRBJ2-1; a possible D gene is TRBD2 (7 bases). CDR3 length equals 14 residues. V gave up 6 bases and J gave up 2 bases, with 12 bases separating them. Germline CDR1 reads SGHRS; CDR2 reads YFSETQ. As DNA, the CDR3 is TGCGCCAGCATTGGGGGGGCCCCCTACAATGAGCAGTTCTTC. Translated, it gives CASIGGAPYNEQFF.

The rearrangement joins TRBV30 to TRBJ2-1; 8 nucleotides line up with TRBD2. This CDR3 region has 14 residues. V lost 4 bases, J lost 9 bases, and 11 bases stayed unmatched. Per germline, CDR1 GTSNPN and CDR2 SVGIG (reference sequence). The chain's CDR3 is CAWKLAGGTAEQFF. CDR3 DNA sequence: TGTGCCTGGAAGCTTGCGGGGGGTACGGCTGAGCAGTTCTTC.

This clone has a single count. CDR3 sequence (DNA): TGTGCCAGCAGCCTCGGGTCTTTTACAGATACGCAGTATTTT. This codes for CASSLGSFTDTQYF. This chain joins TRBV7-3 and TRBJ2-3; D not resolved. Germline values: CDR1 SGHTA, CDR2 FQGTGA. The CDR3 length is 14 residues. V lost 5 bases to trimming and J lost 3 bases, with 12 bases between them.

V and J are TRBV7-6 and TRBJ2-7; D may be TRBD2 (6 bases). The CDR3 extends over 12 amino acids. Trimming pared 3 bases from V and 6 bases from J, leaving 9 bases between. CDR1 and CDR2 (germline): SGHVS, FNYEAQ. CDR3 bases: TGTGCCAGCAGCTTGGAGGGGCGCGAGCAGTACTTC. This translates into CASSLEGREQYF.

J is TRBJ1-6 and V is TRBV6-7; perhaps TRBD1 as D (6 bases). TRBV6-7 has ORF status, its function being uncertain. This CDR3 comprises 18 residues. V was clipped by 4 bases and J by 0 bases, with 16 bases between them. CDR3 sequence: CASSCWTRGGSYNSPLHF. The CDR3 bases are TGTGCCAGCAGTTGCTGGACAAGAGGGGGCTCCTATAATTCACCCCTCCACTTT.

This chain links TRBV29-1 with TRBJ1-2; 8 nucleotides align to TRBD1. Germline trimming cut 5 bases from V and 6 bases from J; bases unmatched to any gene: 8. CDR3 size: 13 residues. Germline V gene data show CDR1 as SQVTM and CDR2 as ANQGSEA. The CDR3 loop reads CSVRDRGSDGYTF. The CDR3 region has the DNA TGCAGCGTTCGAGACAGGGGCAGTGATGGCTACACCTTC.

The chain employs TRBV30 and TRBJ1-3; 7 bases match TRBD1. Trimming removed 4 bases from V and 1 base from J; junction bases left unmatched: 4. This CDR3 contains 14 residues. Germline V lookup: CDR1 GTSNPN, CDR2 SVGIG (reference sequence). The CDR3 reads CAWNTGESGNTIYF. CDR3 DNA sequence: TGTGCCTGGAATACAGGGGAATCTGGAAACACCATATATTTT. The whole variable domain, filled in from reference TRBV30 and TRBJ1-3, reads SQTIHQWPATLVQPVGSPLSLECTVEGTSNPNLYWYRQAAGRGLQLLFYSVGIGQISSEVPQNLSASRPQDRQFILSSKKLLLSDSGFYLCAWNTGESGNTIYFGEGSWLTVV.

The V call is TRBV3-1 (or the pseudogene TRBV3-2), the J call TRBJ2-3; D is ambiguous. The length of the CDR3 is 13 residues. Between the trimmed V and J ends, which lost 3 bases and 5 bases, there was a span of 9 bases. Per the germline V gene, CDR1 is LGHDT and CDR2 is YNNKEL (reference sequence). CDR3 loop: CASSQGSLDTQYF. The CDR3 region has the DNA TGTGCCAGCAGCCAGGGTAGCTTAGATACGCAGTATTTT.

This chain uses TRBV9 with TRBJ1-1; a weak D match, TRBD1 (6 bases). Germline values: CDR1 SGDLS, CDR2 YYNGEE. CDR3 size: 15 residues. Trimming removed 4 bases from V and 8 bases from J, with 21 bases in between. This chain's CDR3 is CASSLTGHEPQEAFF. The CDR3 nucleotides are TGTGCCAGCAGCCTGACGGGACATGAACCTCAGGAAGCTTTCTTT.

CDR3 amino acids: CASSLTAGELFF. DNA of the CDR3: TGTGCCAGCAGCTTGACGGCCGGGGAGCTGTTTTTT. The chain recombines TRBV5-6 with TRBJ2-2, with D uncertain. This CDR3 region has 12 residues. V lost 1 base and J 6 bases, leaving 4 bases between the germline ends. Germline values: CDR1 SGHDT, CDR2 YYEEEE.

The rearrangement uses TRBV7-9 and TRBJ1-1, with TRBD1 matching over 9 bases. Trimming took 6 bases from V and 11 from J; bases not matched to a gene: 10. The germline CDR1 and CDR2 sequences are SEHNR and FQNEAQ (reference sequence). This CDR3 has 13 residues. The CDR3 DNA follows: TGTGCCAGCAGTTCTCCTCCCGGGACAGGGGCTTTCTTT. As protein: CASSSPPGTGAFF.